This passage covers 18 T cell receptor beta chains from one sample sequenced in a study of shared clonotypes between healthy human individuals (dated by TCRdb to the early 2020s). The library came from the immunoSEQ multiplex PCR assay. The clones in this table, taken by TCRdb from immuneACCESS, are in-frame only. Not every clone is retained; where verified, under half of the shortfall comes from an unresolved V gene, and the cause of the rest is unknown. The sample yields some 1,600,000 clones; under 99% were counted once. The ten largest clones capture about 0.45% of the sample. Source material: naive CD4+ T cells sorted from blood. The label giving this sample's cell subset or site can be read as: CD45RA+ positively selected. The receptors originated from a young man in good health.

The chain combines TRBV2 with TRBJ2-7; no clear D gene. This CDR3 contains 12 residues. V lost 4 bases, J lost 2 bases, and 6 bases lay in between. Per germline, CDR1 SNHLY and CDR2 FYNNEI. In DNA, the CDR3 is TGTGCCAGCAGTGCTACGGCCTACGAGCAGTACTTC. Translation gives CASSATAYEQYF.

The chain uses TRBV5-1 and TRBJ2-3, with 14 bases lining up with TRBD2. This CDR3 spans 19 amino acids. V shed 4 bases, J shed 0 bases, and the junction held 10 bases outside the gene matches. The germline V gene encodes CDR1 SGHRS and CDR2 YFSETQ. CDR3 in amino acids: CASSPGLAGAQFSTDTQYF. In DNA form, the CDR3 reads TGCGCCAGCAGCCCGGGACTAGCGGGAGCCCAATTTAGCACAGATACGCAGTATTTT.

The CDR3 loop is CASSPRIAGGGEQFF. DNA for the CDR3: TGTGCCAGCTCACCACGGATAGCGGGAGGGGGTGAGCAGTTCTTC. This chain joins TRBV18 and TRBJ2-1; 11 bases are a match to TRBD2. The germline gives CDR1 KGHSH, CDR2 LQKENI. Trimming cost V 1 base and J 9 bases; bases outside gene matches: 5. The CDR3 runs 15 residues.

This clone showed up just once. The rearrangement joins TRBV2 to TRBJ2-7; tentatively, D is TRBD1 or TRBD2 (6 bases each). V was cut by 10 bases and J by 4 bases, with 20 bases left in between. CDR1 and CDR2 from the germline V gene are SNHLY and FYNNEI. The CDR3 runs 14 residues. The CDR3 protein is CATHRGERAYEQYF. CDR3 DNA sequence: TGTGCCACTCATAGGGGGGAGAGGGCTTACGAGCAGTACTTC.

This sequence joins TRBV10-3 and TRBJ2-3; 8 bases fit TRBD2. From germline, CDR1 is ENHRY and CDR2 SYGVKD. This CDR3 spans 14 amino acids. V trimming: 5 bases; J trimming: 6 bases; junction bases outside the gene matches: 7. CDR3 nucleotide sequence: TGTGCCATCAGTAGCGGGAGAAGTGGGGATACGCAGTATTTT. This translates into CAISSGRSGDTQYF.

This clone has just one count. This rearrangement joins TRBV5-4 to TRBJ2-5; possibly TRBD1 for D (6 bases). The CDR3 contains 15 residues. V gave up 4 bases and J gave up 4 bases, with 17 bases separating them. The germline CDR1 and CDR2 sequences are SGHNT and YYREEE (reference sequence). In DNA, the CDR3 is TGTGCCAGCAGCATGAGCCGGGACATCCCAGAGACCCAGTACTTC. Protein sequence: CASSMSRDIPETQYF. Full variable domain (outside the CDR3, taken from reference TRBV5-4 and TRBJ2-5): ETGVTQSPTHLIKTRGQQVTLRCSSQSGHNTVSWYQQALGQGPQFIFQYYREEENGRGNFPPRFSGLQFPNYSSELNVNALELDDSALYLCASSMSRDIPETQYFGPGTRLLVL.

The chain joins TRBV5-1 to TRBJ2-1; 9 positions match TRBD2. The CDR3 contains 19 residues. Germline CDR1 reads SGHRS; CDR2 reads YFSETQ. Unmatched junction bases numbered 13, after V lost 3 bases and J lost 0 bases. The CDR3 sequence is CASSYQPPLAGVSYNEQFF. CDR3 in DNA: TGCGCCAGCAGCTACCAGCCCCCCTTAGCGGGAGTCTCCTACAATGAGCAGTTCTTC.

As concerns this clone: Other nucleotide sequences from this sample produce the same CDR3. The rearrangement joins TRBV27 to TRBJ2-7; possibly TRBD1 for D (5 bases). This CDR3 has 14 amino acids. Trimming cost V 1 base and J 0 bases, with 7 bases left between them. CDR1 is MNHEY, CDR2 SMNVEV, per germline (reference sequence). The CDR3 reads CASSLWGSSYEQYF. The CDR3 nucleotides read TGTGCCAGCAGTTTATGGGGCAGCTCCTACGAGCAGTACTTC.

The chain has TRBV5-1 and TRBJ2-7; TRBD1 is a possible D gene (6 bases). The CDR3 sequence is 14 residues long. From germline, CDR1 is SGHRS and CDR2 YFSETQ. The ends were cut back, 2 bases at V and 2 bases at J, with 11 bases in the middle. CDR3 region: CASSFQGYTYEQYF. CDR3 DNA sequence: TGCGCCAGCAGCTTCCAGGGGTATACCTACGAGCAGTACTTC.

The CDR3 loop is CASSQDNREGYGYTF. CDR3 nucleotide sequence: TGCGCCAGCAGCCAAGATAACAGGGAGGGCTATGGCTACACCTTC. The gene calls are TRBV4-3 and TRBJ1-2, with D maybe TRBD1 (6 bases). The CDR3 extends over 15 amino acids. The ends were cut back, 0 bases at V and 4 bases at J, with 12 bases in the middle. Germline-derived CDR1 and CDR2 are LGHNA and YSLEER.

The CDR3 reads CASSLEQGSSGANVLTF. The CDR3 nucleotides are TGTGCCAGCAGCTTGGAACAGGGGAGCTCTGGGGCCAACGTCCTGACTTTC. V usage is TRBV5-6 and J usage is TRBJ2-6, with 7 bases aligning to TRBD1. The length of the CDR3 is 17 residues. V dropped 0 bases and J dropped 0; count of bases not matched to a gene: 3. CDR1 SGHDT and CDR2 YYEEEE come from the germline V gene.

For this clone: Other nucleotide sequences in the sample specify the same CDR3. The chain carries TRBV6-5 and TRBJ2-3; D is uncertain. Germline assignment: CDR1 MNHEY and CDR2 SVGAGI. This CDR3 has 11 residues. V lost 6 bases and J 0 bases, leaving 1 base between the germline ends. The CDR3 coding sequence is TGTGCCAGCAGAAGCACAGATACGCAGTATTTT. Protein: CASRSTDTQYF.

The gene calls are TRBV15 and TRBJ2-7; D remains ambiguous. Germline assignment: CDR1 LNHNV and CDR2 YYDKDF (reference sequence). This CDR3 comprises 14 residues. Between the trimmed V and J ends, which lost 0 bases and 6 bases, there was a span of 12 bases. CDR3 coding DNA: TGTGCCACCAGCAGAGATTCCCGGGTGTCCGAGCAGTACTTC. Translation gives CATSRDSRVSEQYF.

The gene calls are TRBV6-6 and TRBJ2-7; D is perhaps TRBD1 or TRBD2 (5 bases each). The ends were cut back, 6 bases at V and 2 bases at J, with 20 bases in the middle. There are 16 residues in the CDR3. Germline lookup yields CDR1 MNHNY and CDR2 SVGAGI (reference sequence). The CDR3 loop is CASRRATRGLTYEQYF. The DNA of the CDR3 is TGTGCCAGCAGGCGCGCGACGAGGGGATTAACCTACGAGCAGTACTTC.

CDR3 nucleotides: TGTGCCAGCAGCAGGGGAAAGGTGATAACCGGGGAGCTGTTTTTT. This codes for CASSRGKVITGELFF. The J gene is TRBJ2-2, the V gene TRBV5-6, with D tentatively TRBD1 (5 bases). The length of the CDR3 is 15 residues. The germline V gene has CDR1 SGHDT and CDR2 YYEEEE. V lost 4 bases and J 5 bases, leaving 15 bases between the germline ends.

The CDR3: CASTSDRANQPQHF. CDR3 bases: TGCGCCAGCACCTCGGACAGGGCGAATCAGCCCCAGCATTTT. The chain links TRBV10-2 to TRBJ1-5, with TRBD1 identical over 8 bases. Germline CDR1 reads WSHSY; CDR2 reads SAAADI. This CDR3 is built from 14 residues. The V and J ends lost 7 bases and 4 bases, in that order; junction bases with no gene match: 6.

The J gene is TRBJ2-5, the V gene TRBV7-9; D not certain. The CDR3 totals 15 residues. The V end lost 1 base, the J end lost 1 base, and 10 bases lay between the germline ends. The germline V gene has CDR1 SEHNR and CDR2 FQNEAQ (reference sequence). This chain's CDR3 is CASSLVPRLQETQYF. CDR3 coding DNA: TGTGCCAGCAGCTTAGTTCCCAGACTCCAAGAGACCCAGTACTTC.

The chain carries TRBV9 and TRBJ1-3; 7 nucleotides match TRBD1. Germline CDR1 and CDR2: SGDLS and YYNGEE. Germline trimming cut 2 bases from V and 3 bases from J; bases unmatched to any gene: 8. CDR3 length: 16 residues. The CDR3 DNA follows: TGTGCCAGCAGCGTTTTAGCAGGGGGTGTTGGAAACACCATATATTTT. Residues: CASSVLAGGVGNTIYF.